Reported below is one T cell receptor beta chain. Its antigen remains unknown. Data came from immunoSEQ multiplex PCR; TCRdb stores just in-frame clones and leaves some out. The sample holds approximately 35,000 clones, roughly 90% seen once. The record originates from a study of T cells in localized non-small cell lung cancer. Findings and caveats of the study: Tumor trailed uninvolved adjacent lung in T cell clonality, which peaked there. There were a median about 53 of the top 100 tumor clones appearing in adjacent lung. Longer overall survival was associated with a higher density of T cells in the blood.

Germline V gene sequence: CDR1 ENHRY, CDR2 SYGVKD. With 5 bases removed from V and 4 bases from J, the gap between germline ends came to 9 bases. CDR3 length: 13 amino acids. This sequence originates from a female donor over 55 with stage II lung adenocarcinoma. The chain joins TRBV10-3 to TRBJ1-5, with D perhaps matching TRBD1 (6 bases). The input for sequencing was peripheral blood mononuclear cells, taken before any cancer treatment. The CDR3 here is CAISPGDNQPQHF. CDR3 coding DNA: TGTGCCATCAGTCCAGGGGATAATCAGCCCCAGCATTTT.